Here is one T cell receptor beta chain with its context. Its cognate antigen is unknown. These data originate in a study of T cells in Graves' hyperthyroidism and ophthalmopathy. General observations from the study: Among clonotypes expanded in thyroid above 0.001, most were also found in blood.

The CDR3 covers 16 residues. Trimming cost V 9 bases and J 2 bases; bases outside gene matches: 8. CDR1 KGHDR and CDR2 SFDVKD come from the germline V gene. Lactation, pregnancy, other autoimmune disease or uncontrolled infection led to exclusion of patients. Orbital computed tomography and thyroid ultrasound, together with serum TRAb and thyroxine and clinical symptoms, were used for diagnoses. Amplified TCR beta CDR3 regions came from RNA transcripts. TCR CDR3 regions were first amplified by RT-PCR with HTBI primers. MiXCR, run by TCRdb on the multiplex PCR reads, gives a single entry per CDR3 protein. The table lists roughly 500,000 distinct CDR3 sequences, 40% to 50% of them singletons.

The sample was peripheral blood or thyroid tissue (not recorded which). This sequence joins TRBV24-1 and TRBJ2-1, with TRBD2 matching 11 bases. The receptor's source is an adult woman with Graves' disease, either hyperthyroidism or ophthalmopathy (not recorded which). In DNA, the CDR3 is TGTGCCACCTGTAGGGGACTAGCGGAAACCTACAATGAGCAGTTCTTC. As protein: CATCRGLAETYNEQFF.